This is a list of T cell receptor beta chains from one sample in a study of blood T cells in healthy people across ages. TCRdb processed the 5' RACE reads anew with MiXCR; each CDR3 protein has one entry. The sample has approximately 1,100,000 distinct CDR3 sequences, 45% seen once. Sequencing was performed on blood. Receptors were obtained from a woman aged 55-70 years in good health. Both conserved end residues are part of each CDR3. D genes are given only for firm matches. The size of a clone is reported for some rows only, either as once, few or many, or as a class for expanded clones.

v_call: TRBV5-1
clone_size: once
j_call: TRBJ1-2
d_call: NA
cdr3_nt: TGCGCCAGCAGCTTGATACAGGGCTCCCGGAGGGTATCGAACTATGGCTACACCTTC
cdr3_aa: CASSLIQGSRRVSNYGYTF

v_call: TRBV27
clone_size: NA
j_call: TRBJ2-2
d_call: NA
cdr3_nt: TGTGCCAGCTGTGGACAGACGAACACCGGGGAGCTGTTTTTT
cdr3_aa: CASCGQTNTGELFF

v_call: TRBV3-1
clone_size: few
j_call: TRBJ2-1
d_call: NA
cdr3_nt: TGTGCCAGCATAGGGAGCGGTCACAATGAGCAGTTCTTC
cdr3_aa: CASIGSGHNEQFF

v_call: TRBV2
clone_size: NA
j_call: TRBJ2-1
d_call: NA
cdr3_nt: TGTGCCAGCAGTGAGGTCCGGAGCTCCTACAATGAGCAGTTCTTC
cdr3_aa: CASSEVRSSYNEQFF

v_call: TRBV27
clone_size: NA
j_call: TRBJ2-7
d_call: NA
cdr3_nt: TGTGCCAGCAGCGCCGTTAGGATCAATGAGTTTATGCAGTACTTC
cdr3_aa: CASSAVRINEFMQYF

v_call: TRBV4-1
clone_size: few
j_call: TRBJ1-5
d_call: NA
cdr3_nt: TGCGCCAGCAGCCAAGATCCGGGGGGAGGCAATCAGCCCCAGCATTTT
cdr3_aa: CASSQDPGGGNQPQHF

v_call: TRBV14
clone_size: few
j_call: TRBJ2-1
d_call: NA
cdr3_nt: TGTGCCAGCAGCCCCCGCGCCGACGATACTCACTCCTACAATGAGCAGTTCTTC
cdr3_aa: CASSPRADDTHSYNEQFF

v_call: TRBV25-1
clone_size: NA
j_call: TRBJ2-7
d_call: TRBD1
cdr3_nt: TGTGCCAGCAGTAAGACCGGGACAGGCGTTGGTCAGTACGAGCAGTACTTC
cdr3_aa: CASSKTGTGVGQYEQYF

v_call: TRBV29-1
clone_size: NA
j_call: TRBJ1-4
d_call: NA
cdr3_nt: TGCAGCGTTGAAGAAAGAACAGCGATCAATGAAAAACTGTTTTTT
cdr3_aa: CSVEERTAINEKLFF

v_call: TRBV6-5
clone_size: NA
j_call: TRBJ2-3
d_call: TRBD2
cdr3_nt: TGTGCCAGCAGTTACGAAGGACCAGCGGGAGGGCGTCACACAGATACGCAGTATTTT
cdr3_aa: CASSYEGPAGGRHTDTQYF

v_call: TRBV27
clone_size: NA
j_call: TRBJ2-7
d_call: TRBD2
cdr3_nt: TGTGCCAGCAGTTTAGGGATCGGGAGGACCTACGAGCAGTACTTC
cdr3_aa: CASSLGIGRTYEQYF

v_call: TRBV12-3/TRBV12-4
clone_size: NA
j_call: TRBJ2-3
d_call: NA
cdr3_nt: TGTGCCAGCACCCCCAGGGTATCCGGGACAGATACGCAGTATTTT
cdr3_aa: CASTPRVSGTDTQYF

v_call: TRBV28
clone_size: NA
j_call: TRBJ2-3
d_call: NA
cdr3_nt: TGTGCCAGCACAGCCGGGAGCGGGGATACGCAGTATTTT
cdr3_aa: CASTAGSGDTQYF

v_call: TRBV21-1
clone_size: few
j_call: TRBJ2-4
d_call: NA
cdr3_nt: TGTGCCAGCAGCTCTCCTAGTTACGGTTACGGGCTAGCCAAAAACATTCAGTACTTC
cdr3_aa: CASSSPSYGYGLAKNIQYF

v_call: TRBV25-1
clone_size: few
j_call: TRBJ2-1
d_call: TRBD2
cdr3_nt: TGTGCCAGCAGTGAACCATCTAGCGGGAGAAGGAATGAGCAGTTCTTC
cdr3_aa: CASSEPSSGRRNEQFF

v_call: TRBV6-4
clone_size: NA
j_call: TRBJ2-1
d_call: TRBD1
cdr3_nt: TGTGCCAGCAGTCCGGGACAGGGATCAGGTGAGCAGTTCTTC
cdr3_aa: CASSPGQGSGEQFF

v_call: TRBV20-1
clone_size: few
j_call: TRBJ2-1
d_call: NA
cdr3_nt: TGCAGTGCTAGAGTGCAGCTCCTCCTGGGGAATGAGCAGTTCTTC
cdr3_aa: CSARVQLLLGNEQFF

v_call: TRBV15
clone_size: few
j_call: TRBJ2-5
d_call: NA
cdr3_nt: TGTGCCACCAGCTTAAGGGGTCTCGAGACCCAGTACTTC
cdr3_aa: CATSLRGLETQYF

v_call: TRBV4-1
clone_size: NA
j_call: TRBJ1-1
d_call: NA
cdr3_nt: TGCGCCAGCAGCCATTCAGGGGAGACTGAAGCTTTCTTT
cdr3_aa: CASSHSGETEAFF

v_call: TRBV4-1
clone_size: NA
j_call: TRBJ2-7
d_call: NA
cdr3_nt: TGCGCCAGCGGCCCCGGGCCTTTCGAGCAGTACTTC
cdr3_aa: CASGPGPFEQYF

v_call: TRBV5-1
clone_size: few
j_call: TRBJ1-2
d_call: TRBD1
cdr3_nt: TGCGCCAGCAGCTGGGACAGGGGGCAGGATGGCTACACCTTC
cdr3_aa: CASSWDRGQDGYTF

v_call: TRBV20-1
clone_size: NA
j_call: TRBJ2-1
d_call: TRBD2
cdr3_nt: TGCAGTCATAGCGGGAAATTGGGCGATGAGCAGTTCTTC
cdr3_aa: CSHSGKLGDEQFF

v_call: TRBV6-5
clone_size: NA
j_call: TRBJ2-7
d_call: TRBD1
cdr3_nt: TGTGCCAGCAGTGACTCGAGGGACAGCTACGAGCAGTACTTC
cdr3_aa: CASSDSRDSYEQYF

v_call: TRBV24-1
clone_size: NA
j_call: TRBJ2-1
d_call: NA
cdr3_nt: TGTGCCACCAGTCAGGGGTTCGGTGAGCAGTTCTTC
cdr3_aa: CATSQGFGEQFF

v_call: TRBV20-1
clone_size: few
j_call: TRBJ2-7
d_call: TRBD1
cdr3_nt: TGCAGTGCTAGACGATACTCCGGGACAGGGACGAGAGAGCAGTACTTC
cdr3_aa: CSARRYSGTGTREQYF